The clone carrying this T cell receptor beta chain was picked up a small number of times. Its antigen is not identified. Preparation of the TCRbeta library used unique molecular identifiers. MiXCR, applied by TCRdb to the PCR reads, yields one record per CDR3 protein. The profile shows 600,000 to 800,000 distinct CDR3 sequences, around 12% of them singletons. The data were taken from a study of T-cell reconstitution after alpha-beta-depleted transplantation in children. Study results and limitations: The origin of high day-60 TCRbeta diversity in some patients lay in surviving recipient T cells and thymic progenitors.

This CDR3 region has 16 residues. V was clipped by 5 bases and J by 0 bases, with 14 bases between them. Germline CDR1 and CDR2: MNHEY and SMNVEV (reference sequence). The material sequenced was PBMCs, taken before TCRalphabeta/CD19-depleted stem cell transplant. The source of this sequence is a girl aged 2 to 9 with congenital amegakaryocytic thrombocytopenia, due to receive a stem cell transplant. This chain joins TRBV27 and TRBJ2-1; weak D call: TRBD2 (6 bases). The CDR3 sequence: CASSPIAAFSYNEQFF. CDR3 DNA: TGTGCCAGCAGTCCCATAGCGGCGTTCTCCTACAATGAGCAGTTCTTC.